Reported below is one TCR beta chain. This specimen belongs to a study of blood T cells in healthy people across ages. CDR3 length: 11 amino acids. Germline CDR1 reads DFQATT; CDR2 reads SNEGSKA (reference sequence). For the second PCR, which ran for roughly 6 to 12 cycles, a sample-barcoded 5' primer and a J-beta primer mix were used. MiXCR, applied by TCRdb to the 5' RACE reads, yields one record per CDR3 protein. This sample carries 650,000 to 1,000,000 distinct CDR3 sequences, around 36% of them seen once, and the ten largest clones take approximately 13%. The sequenced material came from blood. V usage is TRBV20-1 and J usage is TRBJ2-5; D remains unclear. The J call may not be correct, given that the DNA end is closer to TRBJ2-7. The clonotype originates from a man aged 18 to 29 in good health. CDR3 nucleotide sequence: TGCAGTGCTATGGTGGGTTACGAGCAGTACTTC. Translated, it gives CSAMVGYEQYF.